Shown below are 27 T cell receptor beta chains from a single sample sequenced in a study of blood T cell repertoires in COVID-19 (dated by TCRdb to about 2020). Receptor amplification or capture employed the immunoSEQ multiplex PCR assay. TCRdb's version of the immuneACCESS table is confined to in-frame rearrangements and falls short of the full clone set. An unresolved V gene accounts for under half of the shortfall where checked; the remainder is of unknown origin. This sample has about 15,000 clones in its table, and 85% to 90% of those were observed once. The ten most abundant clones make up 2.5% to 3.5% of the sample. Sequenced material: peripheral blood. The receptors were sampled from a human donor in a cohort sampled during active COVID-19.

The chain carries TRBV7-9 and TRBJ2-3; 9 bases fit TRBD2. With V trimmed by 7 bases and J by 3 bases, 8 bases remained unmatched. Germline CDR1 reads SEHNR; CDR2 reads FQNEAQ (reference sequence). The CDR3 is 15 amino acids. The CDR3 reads CASTIGLALTDTQYF. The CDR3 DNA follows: TGTGCCAGCACCATTGGACTAGCGTTGACAGATACGCAGTATTTT. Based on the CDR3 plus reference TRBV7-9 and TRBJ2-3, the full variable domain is DTGVSQNPRHKITKRGQNVTFRCDPISEHNRLYWYRQTLGQGPEFLTYFQNEAQLEKSRLLSDRFSAERPKGSFSTLEIQRTEQGDSAMYLCASTIGLALTDTQYFGPGTRLTVL.

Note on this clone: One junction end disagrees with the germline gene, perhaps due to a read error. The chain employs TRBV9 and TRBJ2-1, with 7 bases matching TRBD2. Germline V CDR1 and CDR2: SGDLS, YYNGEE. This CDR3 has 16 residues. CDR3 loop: CANSLKGSGPYNEQFF. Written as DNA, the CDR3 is TGTGCCAACAGCCTTAAGGGTAGCGGGCCATACAATGAGCAGTTCTTC. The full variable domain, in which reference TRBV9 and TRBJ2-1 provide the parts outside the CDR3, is DSGVTQTPKHLITATGQRVTLRCSPRSGDLSVYWYQQSLDQGLQFLIQYYNGEERAKGNILERFSAQQFPDLHSELNLSSLELGDSALYFCANSLKGSGPYNEQFFGPGTRLTVL.

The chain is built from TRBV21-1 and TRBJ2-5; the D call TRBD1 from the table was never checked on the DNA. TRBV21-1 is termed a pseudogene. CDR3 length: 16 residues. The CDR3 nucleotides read TGTGCCAGCAGCCGCTCGACAGGGGGGGACCAAGAGACCCAGTACTTC. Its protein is CASSRSTGGDQETQYF.

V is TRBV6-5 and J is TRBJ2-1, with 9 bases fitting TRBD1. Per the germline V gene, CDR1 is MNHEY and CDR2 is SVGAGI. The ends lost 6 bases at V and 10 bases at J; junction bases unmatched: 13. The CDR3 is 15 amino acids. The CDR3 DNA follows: TGTGCCAGCAGCCAACCCTTAGGGACAGGGCGAGAGCAGTTCTTC. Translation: CASSQPLGTGREQFF.

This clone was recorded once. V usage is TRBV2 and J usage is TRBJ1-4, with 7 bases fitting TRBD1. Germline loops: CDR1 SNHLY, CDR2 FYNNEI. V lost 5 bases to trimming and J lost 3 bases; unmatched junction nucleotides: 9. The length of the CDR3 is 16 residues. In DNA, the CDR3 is TGTGCCAGCAGTAGACAGGGTGGAGCAGCTAATGAAAAACTGTTTTTT. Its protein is CASSRQGGAANEKLFF.

The CDR3 nucleotides are TGTGCCAGTAGTATAGTAGCGGGGGTAGAGACCCAGTACTTC. It encodes CASSIVAGVETQYF. V usage is TRBV19 and J usage is TRBJ2-5; the match to TRBD2 covers 9 bases. Germline CDR1 reads LNHDA; CDR2 reads SQIVND (reference sequence). The CDR3 spans 14 residues. V lost 1 base, J lost 4 bases, and 1 base stayed unmatched.

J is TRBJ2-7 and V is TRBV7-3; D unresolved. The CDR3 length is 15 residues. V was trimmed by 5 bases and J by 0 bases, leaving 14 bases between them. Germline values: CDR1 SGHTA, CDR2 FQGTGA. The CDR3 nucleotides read TGTGCCAGCAGCCCGTCCCTCATGAGCTCCTACGAGCAGTACTTC. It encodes CASSPSLMSSYEQYF.

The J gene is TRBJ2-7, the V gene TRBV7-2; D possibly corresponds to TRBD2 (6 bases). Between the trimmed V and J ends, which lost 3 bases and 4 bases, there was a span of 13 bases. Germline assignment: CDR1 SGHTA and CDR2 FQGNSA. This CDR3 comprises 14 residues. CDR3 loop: CASSFRDSSYEQYF. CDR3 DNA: TGTGCCAGCAGCTTCCGGGACTCATCGTACGAGCAGTACTTC.

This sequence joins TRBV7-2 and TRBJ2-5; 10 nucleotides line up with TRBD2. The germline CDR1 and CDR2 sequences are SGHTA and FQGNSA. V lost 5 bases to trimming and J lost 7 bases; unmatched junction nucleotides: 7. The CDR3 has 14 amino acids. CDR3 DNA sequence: TGTGCCAGCAGCCCCGGGACTAGCGTAGGGACCCAGTACTTC. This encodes CASSPGTSVGTQYF.

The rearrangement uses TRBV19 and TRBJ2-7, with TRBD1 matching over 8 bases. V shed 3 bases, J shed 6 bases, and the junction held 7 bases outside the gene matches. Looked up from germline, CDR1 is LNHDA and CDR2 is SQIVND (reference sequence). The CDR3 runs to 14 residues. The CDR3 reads CASSIQGAKGEQYF. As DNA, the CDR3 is TGTGCCAGTAGTATTCAGGGGGCAAAAGGCGAGCAGTACTTC.

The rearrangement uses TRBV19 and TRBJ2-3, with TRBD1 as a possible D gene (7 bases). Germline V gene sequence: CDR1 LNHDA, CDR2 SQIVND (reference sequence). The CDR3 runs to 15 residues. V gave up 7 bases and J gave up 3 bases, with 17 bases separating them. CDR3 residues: CASKVQGGATDTQYF. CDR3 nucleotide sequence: TGTGCCAGTAAGGTCCAGGGGGGTGCGACAGATACGCAGTATTTT. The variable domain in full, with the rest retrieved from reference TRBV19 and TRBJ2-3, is DGGITQSPKYLFRKEGQNVTLSCEQNLNHDAMYWYRQDPGQGLRLIYYSQIVNDFQKGDIAEGYSVSREKKESFPLTVTSAQKNPTAFYLCASKVQGGATDTQYFGPGTRLTVL.

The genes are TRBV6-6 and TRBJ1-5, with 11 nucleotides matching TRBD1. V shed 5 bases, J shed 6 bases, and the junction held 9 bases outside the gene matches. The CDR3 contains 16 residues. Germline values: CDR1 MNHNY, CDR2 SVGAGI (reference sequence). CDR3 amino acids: CASSIRGQGAVQPQHF. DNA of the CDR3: TGTGCCAGCAGTATCCGAGGACAGGGGGCGGTTCAGCCCCAGCATTTT.

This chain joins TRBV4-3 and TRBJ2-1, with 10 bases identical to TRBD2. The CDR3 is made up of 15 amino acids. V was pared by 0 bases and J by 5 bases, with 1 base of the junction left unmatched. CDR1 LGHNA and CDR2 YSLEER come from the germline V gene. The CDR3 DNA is TGCGCCAGCAGCCAAGAAGGACTAGCGGACAATGAGCAGTTCTTC. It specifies CASSQEGLADNEQFF.

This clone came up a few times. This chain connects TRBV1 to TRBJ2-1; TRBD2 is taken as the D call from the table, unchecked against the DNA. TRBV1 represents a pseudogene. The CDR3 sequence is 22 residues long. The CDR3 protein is CTSSQAPRKLAGIDSSYNEQFF. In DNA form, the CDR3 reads TGCACCAGCAGCCAAGCCCCCAGGAAACTAGCGGGCATCGACAGCTCCTACAATGAGCAGTTCTTC.

CDR3 region: CASSLGDRKSYGYTF. CDR3 DNA sequence: TGTGCCAGCAGCTTAGGGGACAGGAAATCGTATGGCTACACCTTC. The rearrangement uses TRBV7-2 and TRBJ1-2, with 8 bases lining up with TRBD1. With V trimmed by 1 base and J by 5 bases, 6 bases remained unmatched. The germline V gene has CDR1 SGHTA and CDR2 FQGNSA. The CDR3 has 15 residues. Together with reference TRBV7-2 and TRBJ1-2, the CDR3 gives the full variable domain: GAGVSQSPSNKVTEKGKDVELRCDPISGHTALYWYRQSLGQGLEFLIYFQGNSAPDKSGLPSDRFSAERTGGSVSTLTIQRTQQEDSAVYLCASSLGDRKSYGYTFGSGTRLTVV.

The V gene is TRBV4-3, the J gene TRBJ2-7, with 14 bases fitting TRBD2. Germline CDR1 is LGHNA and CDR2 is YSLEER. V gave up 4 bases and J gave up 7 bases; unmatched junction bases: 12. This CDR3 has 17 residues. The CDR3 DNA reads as TGCGCCAGCAGCCCCGGATTGACTAGCGGGAGGGTAAGTGAGCAGTACTTC. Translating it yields CASSPGLTSGRVSEQYF.

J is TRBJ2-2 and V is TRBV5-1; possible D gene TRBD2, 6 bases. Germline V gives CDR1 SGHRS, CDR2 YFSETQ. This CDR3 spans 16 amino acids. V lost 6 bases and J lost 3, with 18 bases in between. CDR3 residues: CASIGGGMLDTGELFF. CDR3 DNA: TGCGCCAGCATTGGAGGCGGGATGTTGGACACCGGGGAGCTGTTTTTT.

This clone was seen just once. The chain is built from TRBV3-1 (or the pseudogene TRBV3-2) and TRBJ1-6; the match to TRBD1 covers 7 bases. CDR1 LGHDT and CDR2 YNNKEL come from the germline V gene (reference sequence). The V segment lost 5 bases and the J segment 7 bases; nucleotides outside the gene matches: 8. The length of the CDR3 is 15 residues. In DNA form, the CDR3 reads TGTGCCAGCAGCTCACAGGGGTTAGAGAATTCACCCCTCCACTTT. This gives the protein CASSSQGLENSPLHF.

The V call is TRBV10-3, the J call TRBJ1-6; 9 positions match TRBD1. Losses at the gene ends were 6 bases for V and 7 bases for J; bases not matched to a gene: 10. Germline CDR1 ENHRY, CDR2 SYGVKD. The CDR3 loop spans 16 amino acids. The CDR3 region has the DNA TGTGCCATCAGCACGAAGGGACAGGGTGGGAATTCACCCCTCCACTTT. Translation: CAISTKGQGGNSPLHF.

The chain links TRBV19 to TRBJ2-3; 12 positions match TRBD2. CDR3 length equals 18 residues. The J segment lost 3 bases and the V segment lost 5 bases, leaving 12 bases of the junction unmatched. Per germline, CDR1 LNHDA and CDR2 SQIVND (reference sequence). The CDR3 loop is CASSSRPRLAGATDTQYF. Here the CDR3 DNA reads TGTGCCAGTAGTTCCCGACCAAGACTAGCGGGAGCAACAGATACGCAGTATTTT.

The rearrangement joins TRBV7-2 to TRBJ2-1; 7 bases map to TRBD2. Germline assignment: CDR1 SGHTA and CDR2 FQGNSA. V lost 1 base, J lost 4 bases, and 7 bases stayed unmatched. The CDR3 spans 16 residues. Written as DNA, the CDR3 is TGTGCCAGCAGCTTAGTCGGCGGGAGTACTTACAATGAGCAGTTCTTC. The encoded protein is CASSLVGGSTYNEQFF.

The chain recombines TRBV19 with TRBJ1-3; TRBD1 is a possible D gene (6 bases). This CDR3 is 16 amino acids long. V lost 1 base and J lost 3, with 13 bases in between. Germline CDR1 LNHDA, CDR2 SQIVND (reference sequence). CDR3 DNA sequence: TGTGCCAGTAGTATAGGAGACAGGAAGCTTGGAAACACCATATATTTT. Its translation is CASSIGDRKLGNTIYF.

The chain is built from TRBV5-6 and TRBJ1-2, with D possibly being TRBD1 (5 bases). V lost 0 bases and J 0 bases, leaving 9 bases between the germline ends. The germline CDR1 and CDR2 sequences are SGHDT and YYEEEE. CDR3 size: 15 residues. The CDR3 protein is CASSLADTPNYGYTF. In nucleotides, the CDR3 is TGTGCCAGCAGCTTGGCGGACACACCTAACTATGGCTACACCTTC.

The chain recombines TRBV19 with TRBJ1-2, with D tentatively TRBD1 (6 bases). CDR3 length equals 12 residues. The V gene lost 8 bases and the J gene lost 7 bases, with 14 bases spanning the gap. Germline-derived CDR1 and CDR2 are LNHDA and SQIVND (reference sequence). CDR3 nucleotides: TGTGCCAGTTTAGGGGGGGAGCTTGGCTACACCTTC. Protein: CASLGGELGYTF.

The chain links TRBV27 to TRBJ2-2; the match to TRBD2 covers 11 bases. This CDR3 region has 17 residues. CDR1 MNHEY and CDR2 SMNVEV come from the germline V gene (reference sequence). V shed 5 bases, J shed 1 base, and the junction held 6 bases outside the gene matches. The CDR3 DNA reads TGTGCCAGCAGTCGGTTGCTAGCGGGGGGGAACACCGGGGAGCTGTTTTTT. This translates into CASSRLLAGGNTGELFF.

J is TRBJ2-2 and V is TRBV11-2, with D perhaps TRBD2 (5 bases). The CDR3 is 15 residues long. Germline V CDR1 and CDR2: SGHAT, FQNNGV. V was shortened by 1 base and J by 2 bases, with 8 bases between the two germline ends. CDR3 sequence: CASSLGDYNTGELFF. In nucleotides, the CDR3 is TGTGCCAGCAGCTTAGGAGACTACAACACCGGGGAGCTGTTTTTT.

For the CDR3, the DNA is TGTGCCAGCAGAGCGGGGGGTTCCTATGGCTACACCTTC. Its translation: CASRAGGSYGYTF. The rearrangement uses TRBV27 and TRBJ1-2; tentatively, D is TRBD1 (5 bases). Trimming took off 6 bases at V and 4 bases at J, with 12 bases between the two ends. This CDR3 has 13 residues. Germline values: CDR1 MNHEY, CDR2 SMNVEV (reference sequence).